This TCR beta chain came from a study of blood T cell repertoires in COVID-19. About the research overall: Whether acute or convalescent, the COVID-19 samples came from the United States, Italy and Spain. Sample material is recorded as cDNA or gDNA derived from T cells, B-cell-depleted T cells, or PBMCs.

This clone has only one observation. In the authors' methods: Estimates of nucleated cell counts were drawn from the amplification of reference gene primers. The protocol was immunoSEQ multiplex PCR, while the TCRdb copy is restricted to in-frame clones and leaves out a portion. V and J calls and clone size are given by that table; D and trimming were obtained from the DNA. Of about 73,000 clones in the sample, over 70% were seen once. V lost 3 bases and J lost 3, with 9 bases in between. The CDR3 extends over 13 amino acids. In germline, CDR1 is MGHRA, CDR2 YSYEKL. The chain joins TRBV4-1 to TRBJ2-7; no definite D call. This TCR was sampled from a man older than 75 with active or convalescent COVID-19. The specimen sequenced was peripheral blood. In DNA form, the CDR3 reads TGCGCCAGCAGCCACATAATCGGCTACGAGCAGTACTTC. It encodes CASSHIIGYEQYF.